Shown below are 13 T cell receptor beta chains from a single sample sequenced in a study of T cells after yellow fever vaccination (dated by TCRdb to the late 2010s). The treatment or condition label for this specimen denotes: live attenuated yellow fever vaccine strain. Libraries came from 5' RACE. The sequencer listed for this sample is Illumina HiSeq 2500. TCRdb reanalyzed the raw reads on its own, using fastp at Q25 for trimming and MiXCR for clone calling, and kept in-frame beta chains. Rows with one shared CDR3 protein collapse into an entry with the most common genes and DNA. The sample table contains 300,000 or so distinct CDR3 sequences; only one count was recorded for around 7.3% of them. The ten largest clones add up to around 17% of the sample. Source: PBMCs, taken approximately 40 days after the first yellow fever vaccination. These receptors were obtained from a man between 18 and 35 years old who received the YFV17D yellow fever vaccine.

This clonotype came up many times. The J gene is TRBJ1-5, the V gene TRBV7-6; D is undetermined. The germline V gene has CDR1 SGHVS and CDR2 FNYEAQ. Trimming pared 1 base from V and 6 bases from J, leaving 13 bases between. The CDR3 has 15 residues. DNA for the CDR3: TGTGCCAGCAGCTTAGGGCACGGGAAGGGTCAGCCCCAGCATTTT. It codes for CASSLGHGKGQPQHF. Looking up the rest from reference TRBV7-6 and TRBJ1-5 gives the full variable domain: GAGVSQSPRYKVTKRGQDVALRCDPISGHVSLYWYRQALGQGPEFLTYFNYEAQQDKSGLPNDRFSAERPEGSISTLTIQRTEQRDSAMYRCASSLGHGKGQPQHFGDGTRLSIL.

This clonotype was picked up many times. The CDR3 spells CASNWQGAGYEQYV. The CDR3 region has the DNA TGTGCCAGCAATTGGCAGGGGGCTGGGTACGAGCAGTACGTC. The chain joins TRBV2 to TRBJ2-7; the match to TRBD1 covers 8 bases. V dropped 7 bases and J dropped 4; count of bases not matched to a gene: 9. Germline V gene lookup returns CDR1 SNHLY and CDR2 FYNNEI. CDR3 length equals 14 residues.

At least ten counts were recorded for this clonotype. V is TRBV7-2 and J is TRBJ2-2; 8 bases map to TRBD2. This CDR3 comprises 14 residues. Germline trimming cut 4 bases from V and 6 bases from J; bases unmatched to any gene: 4. Germline CDR1 is SGHTA and CDR2 is FQGNSA. This CDR3 reads CASSSGGAAGELFF. CDR3 bases: TGTGCCAGCAGCTCCGGGGGGGCCGCCGGGGAGCTGTTTTTT.

This chain uses TRBV7-2 with TRBJ1-3; 9 bases match TRBD1. The junction had 5 bases not matched to a gene; V was cut back by 7 bases and J by 1 base. The CDR3 totals 15 residues. Germline lookup yields CDR1 SGHTA and CDR2 FQGNSA. This CDR3 is CASTTDRGSGNTIYF. CDR3 bases: TGTGCCAGCACCACCGACAGGGGGTCTGGAAACACCATATATTTT.

The table lists this clonotype with a few counts. The CDR3 DNA reads as TGTGCCAGCAGTTTAAGCGACACGGCCTACGAGCAGTACGTC. Translation gives CASSLSDTAYEQYV. The chain combines TRBV28 with TRBJ2-7; D gene unclear. V gave up 2 bases and J gave up 2 bases, with 10 bases separating them. The CDR3 is 14 residues long. Looked up from germline, CDR1 is MDHEN and CDR2 is SYDVKM.

This clonotype was observed a handful of times. The chain joins TRBV7-2 to TRBJ1-4; TRBD1 matches at 8 bases. This CDR3 has 17 amino acids. Trimming at V came to 3 bases and at J to 8 bases, leaving 14 bases not matched to a gene. Germline CDR1 is SGHTA and CDR2 is FQGNSA. DNA of the CDR3: TGTGCCAGCAGCTTGGTGCTCAGGGGGCGACTAGACGAAAAACTGTTTTTT. It specifies CASSLVLRGRLDEKLFF. The complete variable domain, with remaining parts taken from reference TRBV7-2 and TRBJ1-4, reads GAGVSQSPSNKVTEKGKDVELRCDPISGHTALYWYRQSLGQGLEFLIYFQGNSAPDKSGLPSDRFSAERTGGSVSTLTIQRTQQEDSAVYLCASSLVLRGRLDEKLFFGSGTQLSVL.

In its sample, this clonotype was seen a few times. The chain employs TRBV5-1 and TRBJ2-3; 9 positions agree with TRBD2. Germline V CDR1 and CDR2: SGHRS, YFSETQ. There are 14 residues in the CDR3. J was trimmed by 6 bases and V by 4 bases; bases with no gene match: 6. CDR3 residues: CASSPGLAVDTQYF. The CDR3 coding sequence is TGCGCCAGCAGCCCGGGACTAGCTGTGGATACGCAGTATTTT. The entire variable domain, with the rest obtained from reference TRBV5-1 and TRBJ2-3, is as follows: KAGVTQTPRYLIKTRGQQVTLSCSPISGHRSVSWYQQTPGQGLQFLFEYFSETQRNKGNFPGRFSGRQFSNSRSEMNVSTLELGDSALYLCASSPGLAVDTQYFGPGTRLTVL.

Note on this clonotype: This sequence may be a read error, since a much larger clone differs from it by one base. The V call is TRBV9, the J call TRBJ1-2; TRBD1 might be the D (6 bases). The CDR3 has 16 residues. From germline, CDR1 is SGDLS and CDR2 YYNGEE. The CDR3 loop is CASSEQGRGPFYGHTF. In DNA, the CDR3 is TGTGCCAGCAGCGAACAAGGCCGGGGGCCTTTCTATGGCCACACCTTC.

The chain is built from TRBV12-3 or TRBV12-4 and TRBJ2-1, with D tentatively TRBD1 (5 bases). The CDR3 is 13 residues long. V was shortened by 0 bases and J by 9 bases, with 9 bases between the two germline ends. The CDR3 DNA sequence: TGTGCCAGCAGTTTAGCGCAGGGCAGTGAGCAGTTCTTC. It yields the protein CASSLAQGSEQFF.

This clonotype was detected a few times. The chain recombines TRBV28 with TRBJ1-1; 7 nucleotides line up with TRBD1. CDR3 length: 17 amino acids. Germline CDR1 and CDR2: MDHEN and SYDVKM. V gave up 2 bases and J gave up 6 bases; unmatched junction bases: 15. The DNA for the CDR3 is TGTGCCAGCAGTTTAGGGACAGTCCCACCCCGGCTCGCTGAAGCTTTCTTT. Amino acids: CASSLGTVPPRLAEAFF.

The chain recombines TRBV24-1 with TRBJ2-1, with 9 bases that match TRBD1. Trimming removed 4 bases from V and 9 bases from J; junction bases left unmatched: 9. CDR1 and CDR2 from the germline V gene are KGHDR and SFDVKD. CDR3 length: 15 residues. The CDR3 coding sequence is TGTGCCACCAGTGACCCCGGACAGGGGTCGGTTGAGCAGTTCTTC. Its translation is CATSDPGQGSVEQFF.

The chain employs TRBV3-1 and TRBJ1-4, with 7 bases fitting TRBD1. After removal of 4 bases from V and 11 bases from J, the junction contained 4 bases not matched to a gene. This CDR3 has 12 amino acids. Per germline, CDR1 LGHDT and CDR2 YNNKEL (reference sequence). As DNA, the CDR3 is TGTGCCAGCAGCCTTATACAGGGGAAACTGTTTTTT. Protein: CASSLIQGKLFF.

The CDR3 sequence is CASSRTRQGNDQPQHF. The DNA of the CDR3 is TGTGCCAGCAGCCGAACCCGACAGGGGAACGATCAGCCCCAGCATTTT. This rearrangement joins TRBV13 to TRBJ1-5, with 8 bases identical to TRBD1. The ends lost 5 bases at V and 5 bases at J; junction bases unmatched: 11. Germline assignment: CDR1 PRHDT and CDR2 FYEKMQ (reference sequence). CDR3 length equals 16 residues.